This entry lists 10 T cell receptor beta chains sequenced from one sample in a study of T cell repertoires in cytomegalovirus infection. One entry per CDR3 protein results from TCRdb running MiXCR on the reads. This table has about 190,000 distinct CDR3 sequences, 28% appearing once. Sequenced: PBMCs. These receptors all stem from a human donor in good health (CMV status not recorded). Some clones in this sample may be carry-over from other donors' samples.

This clonotype was seen a handful of times. The chain employs TRBV19 and TRBJ1-1; D is undetermined. V lost 9 bases to trimming and J lost 2 bases, with 10 bases between them. Germline V CDR1 and CDR2: LNHDA, SQIVND (reference sequence). The CDR3 length is 12 residues. The CDR3 DNA follows: TGTGCCAGCTCTGGCCTTAACACTGAAGCTTTCTTT. Translation gives CASSGLNTEAFF. The full variable domain, its missing parts supplied by reference TRBV19 and TRBJ1-1, is DGGITQSPKYLFRKEGQNVTLSCEQNLNHDAMYWYRQDPGQGLRLIYYSQIVNDFQKGDIAEGYSVSREKKESFPLTVTSAQKNPTAFYLCASSGLNTEAFFGQGTRLTVV.

J is TRBJ2-3 and V is TRBV5-1; no clear D gene. Between the trimmed V and J ends, which lost 4 bases and 4 bases, there was a span of 7 bases. CDR1 and CDR2 from the germline V gene are SGHRS and YFSETQ. The CDR3 is 12 amino acids. The CDR3 DNA reads as TGCGCCAGCAGCCCGGTTGCAGATACGCAGTATTTT. This sequence encodes CASSPVADTQYF.

This chain connects TRBV5-4 to TRBJ1-2; 8 positions agree with TRBD1. Germline V gives CDR1 SGHNT, CDR2 YYREEE (reference sequence). V shed 4 bases, J shed 8 bases, and the junction held 13 bases outside the gene matches. The CDR3 contains 15 residues. In DNA, the CDR3 is TGTGCCAGCAGCCCGGCGGGAGTGACAGGGGACGGCTACACCTTC. Encoded protein: CASSPAGVTGDGYTF. Using reference TRBV5-4 and TRBJ1-2 for the parts outside the CDR3, the full variable domain is ETGVTQSPTHLIKTRGQQVTLRCSSQSGHNTVSWYQQALGQGPQFIFQYYREEENGRGNFPPRFSGLQFPNYSSELNVNALELDDSALYLCASSPAGVTGDGYTFGSGTRLTVV.

The sample holds a few counts of this clonotype. Compared with germline, one end of the junction differs, possibly owing to a read error. The rearrangement uses TRBV7-7 and TRBJ2-7, with D possibly called TRBD1 or TRBD2 (5 bases each). This CDR3 spans 16 amino acids. Germline V lookup: CDR1 SSHAT, CDR2 FNYEAQ (reference sequence). CDR3 amino acids: CASSPEVGTKGIEQYF. The CDR3 coding sequence is TGTGCTAGCAGCCCTGAGGTGGGGACCAAAGGGATCGAGCAGTACTTC.

This clonotype qualifies as medium-sized. The rearrangement links TRBV7-8 to TRBJ2-4; perhaps TRBD2 as D (6 bases). CDR3 size: 17 residues. CDR1 is SGHVS, CDR2 FQNEAQ, per germline. The ends were cut back, 1 base at V and 0 bases at J, with 13 bases in the middle. In DNA form, the CDR3 reads TGTGCCAGCAGCTTAGGGCCGGGGGAAGCAGCCAAAAACATTCAGTACTTC. Translated: CASSLGPGEAAKNIQYF.

The table lists this clonotype with a few counts. This chain links TRBV12-3 or TRBV12-4 with TRBJ1-1, with D unresolved. The length of the CDR3 is 11 residues. The V gene lost 8 bases and the J gene lost 4 bases, with 8 bases spanning the gap. Here the CDR3 reads CASRHFTEAFF. CDR3 nucleotides: TGTGCCAGCCGACATTTCACTGAAGCTTTCTTT.

A note on this clonotype: This sequence may be a read error, since a much larger clone differs from it by one base. The rearrangement uses TRBV12-3 or TRBV12-4 and TRBJ2-5; 10 bases match TRBD2. The CDR3 totals 16 residues. The V gene end was trimmed by 6 bases and the J gene end by 7 bases; junction bases not matched to a gene: 14. Written as DNA, the CDR3 is TGTGCCAGCAGCTCAACGAGCGGGGGGGCCCTCGTGACCCAGTACTTC. The encoded protein is CASSSTSGGALVTQYF.

This chain connects TRBV4-3 to TRBJ1-6; D gene unclear. CDR1 and CDR2 (germline): LGHNA, YSLEER. This CDR3 has 15 residues. V dropped 0 bases and J dropped 8 bases, with 11 bases sitting between them. This CDR3 reads CASSQDSGRDSPLHF. Here the CDR3 DNA reads TGCGCCAGCAGCCAAGATTCGGGGAGGGATTCACCCCTCCACTTT.

The chain uses TRBV6-2 or TRBV6-3 and TRBJ1-2, with a possible D match to TRBD1 (5 bases). V dropped 2 bases and J dropped 4 bases, with 8 bases sitting between them. Per the germline V gene, CDR1 is MNHEY and CDR2 is SVGEGT. CDR3 length: 13 amino acids. CDR3 DNA: TGTGCCAGCAGTTACCCCGACAGCTATGGCTACACCTTC. Residues: CASSYPDSYGYTF.

V and J are TRBV6-5 and TRBJ2-7; 8 bases align to TRBD1. The J segment lost 1 base and the V segment lost 0 bases, leaving 5 bases of the junction unmatched. The CDR3 runs to 16 residues. Germline CDR1 reads MNHEY; CDR2 reads SVGAGI. The CDR3 coding sequence is TGTGCCAGCAGTTACTCCGGACAGGGACTTTCCTACGAGCAGTACTTC. Residues: CASSYSGQGLSYEQYF.